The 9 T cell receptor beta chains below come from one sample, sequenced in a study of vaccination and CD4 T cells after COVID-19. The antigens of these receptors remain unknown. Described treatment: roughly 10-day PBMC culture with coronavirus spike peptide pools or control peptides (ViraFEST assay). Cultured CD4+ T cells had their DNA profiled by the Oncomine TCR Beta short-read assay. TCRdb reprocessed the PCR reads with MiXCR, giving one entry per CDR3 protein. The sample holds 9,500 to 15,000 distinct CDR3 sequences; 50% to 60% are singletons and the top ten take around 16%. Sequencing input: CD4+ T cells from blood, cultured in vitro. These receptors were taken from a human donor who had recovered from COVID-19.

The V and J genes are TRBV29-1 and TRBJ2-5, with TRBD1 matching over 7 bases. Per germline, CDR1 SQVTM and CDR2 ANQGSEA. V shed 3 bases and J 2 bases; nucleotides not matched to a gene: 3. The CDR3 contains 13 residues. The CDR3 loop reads CSVDPGQQETQYF. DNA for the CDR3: TGCAGCGTTGATCCGGGACAGCAAGAGACCCAGTACTTC.

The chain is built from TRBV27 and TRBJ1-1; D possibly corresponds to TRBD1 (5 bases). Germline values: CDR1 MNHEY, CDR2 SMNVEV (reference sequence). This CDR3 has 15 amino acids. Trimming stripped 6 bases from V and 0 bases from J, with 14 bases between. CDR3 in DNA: TGTGCCAGCAGCCGGGGGACGGTGTTGAACACTGAAGCTTTCTTT. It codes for CASSRGTVLNTEAFF.

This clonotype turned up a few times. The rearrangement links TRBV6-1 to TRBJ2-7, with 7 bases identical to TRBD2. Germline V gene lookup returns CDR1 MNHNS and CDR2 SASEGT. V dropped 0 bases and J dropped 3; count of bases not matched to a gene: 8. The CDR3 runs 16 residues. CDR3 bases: TGTGCCAGCAGTGAAGCGATAAGCGGGAATTTCTACGAGCAGTACTTC. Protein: CASSEAISGNFYEQYF.

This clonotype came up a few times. In DNA, the CDR3 is TGTGCCAGCAGCCGCCGCATTAGCGGGAGTCTTTCAAATACGCAGTATTTT. Translated: CASSRRISGSLSNTQYF. The chain uses TRBV7-2 and TRBJ2-3; 9 bases fit TRBD2. Germline V lookup: CDR1 SGHTA, CDR2 FQGNSA. The CDR3 is made up of 17 amino acids. Trimming took 5 bases from V and 7 from J; bases not matched to a gene: 16. Combining the CDR3 with reference TRBV7-2 and TRBJ2-3 gives the whole variable domain GAGVSQSPSNKVTEKGKDVELRCDPISGHTALYWYRQSLGQGLEFLIYFQGNSAPDKSGLPSDRFSAERTGGSVSTLTIQRTQQEDSAVYLCASSRRISGSLSNTQYFGPGTRLTVL.

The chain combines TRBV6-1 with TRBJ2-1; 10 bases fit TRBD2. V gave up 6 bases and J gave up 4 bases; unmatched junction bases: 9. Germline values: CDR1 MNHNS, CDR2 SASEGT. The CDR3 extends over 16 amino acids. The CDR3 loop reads CASSLLAGGGYNEQFF. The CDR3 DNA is TGTGCCAGCAGCCTGTTAGCGGGAGGCGGTTACAATGAGCAGTTCTTC.

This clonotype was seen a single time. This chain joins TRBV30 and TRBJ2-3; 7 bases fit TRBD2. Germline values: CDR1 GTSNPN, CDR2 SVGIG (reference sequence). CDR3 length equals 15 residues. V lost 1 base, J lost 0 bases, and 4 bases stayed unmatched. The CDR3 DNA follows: TGTGCCTGGAGTGACTATAGCGGGAGCACAGATACGCAGTATTTT. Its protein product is CAWSDYSGSTDTQYF.

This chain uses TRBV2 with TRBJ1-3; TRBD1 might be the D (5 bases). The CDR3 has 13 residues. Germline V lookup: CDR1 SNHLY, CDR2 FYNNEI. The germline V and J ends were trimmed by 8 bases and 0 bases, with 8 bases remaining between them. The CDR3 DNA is TGTGCCAGCCGGGGCCTCTCTGGAAACACCATATATTTT. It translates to CASRGLSGNTIYF.

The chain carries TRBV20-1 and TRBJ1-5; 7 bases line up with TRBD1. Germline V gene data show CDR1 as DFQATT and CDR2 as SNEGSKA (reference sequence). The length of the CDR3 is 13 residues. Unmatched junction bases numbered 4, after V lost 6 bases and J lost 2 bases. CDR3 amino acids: CSARQGGNQPQHF. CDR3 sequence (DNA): TGCAGTGCGCGACAGGGCGGCAATCAGCCCCAGCATTTT.

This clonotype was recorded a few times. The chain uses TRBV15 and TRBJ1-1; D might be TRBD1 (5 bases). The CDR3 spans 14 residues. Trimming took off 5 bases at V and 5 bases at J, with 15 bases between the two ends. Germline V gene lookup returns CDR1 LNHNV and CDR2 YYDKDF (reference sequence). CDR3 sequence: CATSLSQGETEAFF. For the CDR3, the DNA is TGTGCCACCAGCCTTTCGCAGGGAGAGACTGAAGCTTTCTTT.